Sequencing of this T cell receptor (beta chain) was carried out in a study of blood T cell repertoires in COVID-19. The CDR3 has 16 amino acids. V lost 7 bases, J lost 1 base, and 19 bases lay in between. From germline, CDR1 is MNHNY and CDR2 SVGAGI (reference sequence). Profiling relied on immunoSEQ multiplex PCR, and the TCRdb table lists in-frame clones only, not all of them. Of 200,000 to 250,000 clones detected, 65% to 85% appear once; the ten largest clones hold 7.4%. Cohorts were assigned according to the clinical history that participants reported. The material sequenced was PBMCs or T cells enriched from blood (not recorded which). The origin of this receptor is a middle-aged woman with acute COVID-19. The V call is TRBV6-6, the J call TRBJ2-5, with D possibly TRBD2 on 5 matching bases. The CDR3 DNA reads as TGTGCCAGCATTCTTTCGGACTTCGGAACCCAAGAGACCCAGTACTTC. It is translated as CASILSDFGTQETQYF.